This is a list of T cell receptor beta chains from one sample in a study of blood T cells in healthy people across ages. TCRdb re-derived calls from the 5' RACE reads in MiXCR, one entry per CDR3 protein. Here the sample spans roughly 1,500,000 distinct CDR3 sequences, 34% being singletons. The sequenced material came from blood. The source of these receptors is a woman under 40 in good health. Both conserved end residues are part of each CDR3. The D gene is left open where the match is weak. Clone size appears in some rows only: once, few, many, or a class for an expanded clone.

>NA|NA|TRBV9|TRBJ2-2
CASSGPGVGELFF
TGTGCCAGCAGCGGCCCAGGGGTCGGGGAGCTGTTTTTT
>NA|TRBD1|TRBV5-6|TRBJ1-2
CASSTTGGHGYTF
TGTGCCAGCAGCACGACAGGGGGCCATGGCTACACCTTC
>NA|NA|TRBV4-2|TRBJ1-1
CASSQEARGVPEAFF
TGTGCCAGCAGCCAAGAGGCCCGGGGGGTCCCTGAAGCTTTCTTT
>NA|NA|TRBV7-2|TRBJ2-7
CAGSKPRLEQYF
TGTGCCGGCAGCAAACCAAGACTCGAGCAGTACTTC
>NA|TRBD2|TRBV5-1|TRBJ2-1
CASSLSGNHPHNEQFF
TGCGCCAGCAGCTTGAGCGGGAACCACCCTCACAATGAGCAGTTCTTC
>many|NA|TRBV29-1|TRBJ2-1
CSVASRSYNEQFF
TGCAGCGTTGCCTCCCGGTCCTACAATGAGCAGTTCTTC
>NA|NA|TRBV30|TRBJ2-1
CAWSVLGNEQFF
TGTGCCTGGAGTGTTTTGGGAAATGAGCAGTTCTTC
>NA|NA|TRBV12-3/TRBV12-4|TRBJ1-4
CASSFSDSANEKLFF
TGTGCCAGCAGTTTCAGTGACTCGGCTAATGAAAAACTGTTTTTT
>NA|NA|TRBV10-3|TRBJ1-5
CAIGDPGTAGGQPQHF
TGTGCCATCGGTGATCCCGGGACCGCGGGGGGTCAGCCCCAGCATTTT
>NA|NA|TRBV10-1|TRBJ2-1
CASSEILYNEQFF
TGCGCCAGCAGTGAGATTCTTTACAATGAGCAGTTCTTC
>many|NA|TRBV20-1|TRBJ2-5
CSARQSHGGETQYF
TGCAGTGCTAGACAGTCCCACGGCGGAGAGACCCAGTACTTC
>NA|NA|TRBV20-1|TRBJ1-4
CSTTGFEGEKLFF
TGCAGTACAACAGGTTTCGAGGGAGAAAAACTGTTTTTT
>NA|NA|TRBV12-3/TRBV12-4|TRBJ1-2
CASSPDGRPVGYTF
TGTGCCAGCAGCCCCGACGGTCGGCCTGTAGGCTACACCTTC
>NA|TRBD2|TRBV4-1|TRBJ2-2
CASSHKTGLAGGQMGSGELFF
TGCGCCAGCAGCCATAAAACGGGACTAGCGGGAGGACAAATGGGGTCCGGGGAGCTGTTTTTT
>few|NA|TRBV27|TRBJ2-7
CASSLSNSHYEQYF
TGTGCCAGCAGTTTATCGAACAGCCACTACGAGCAGTACTTC
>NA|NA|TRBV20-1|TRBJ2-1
CSARIGGPSGTNNEQFF
TGCAGTGCTAGAATAGGGGGGCCTAGCGGAACTAACAATGAGCAGTTCTTC
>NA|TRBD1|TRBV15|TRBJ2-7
CATSRRTGSFYEQYF
TGTGCCACCAGCCGAAGGACAGGGAGTTTTTACGAGCAGTACTTC
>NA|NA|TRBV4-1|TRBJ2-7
CASSHRTVSLPSYEQYF
TGCGCCAGCAGCCACCGGACTGTTAGCCTTCCTTCCTACGAGCAGTACTTC
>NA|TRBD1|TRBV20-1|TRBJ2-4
CSALSGQGGIAAKNIQYF
TGCAGTGCTCTATCCGGACAGGGTGGGATTGCAGCCAAAAACATTCAGTACTTC
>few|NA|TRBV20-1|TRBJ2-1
CSAQQGNEQFF
TGCAGTGCTCAACAGGGCAATGAGCAGTTCTTC
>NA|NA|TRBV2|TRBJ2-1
CASSVGGGINEQFF
TGTGCCAGCAGTGTAGGAGGGGGTATAAATGAGCAGTTCTTC
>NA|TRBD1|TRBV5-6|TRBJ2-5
CASSPGQVLETQYF
TGTGCCAGCAGCCCCGGACAGGTTTTAGAGACCCAGTACTTC